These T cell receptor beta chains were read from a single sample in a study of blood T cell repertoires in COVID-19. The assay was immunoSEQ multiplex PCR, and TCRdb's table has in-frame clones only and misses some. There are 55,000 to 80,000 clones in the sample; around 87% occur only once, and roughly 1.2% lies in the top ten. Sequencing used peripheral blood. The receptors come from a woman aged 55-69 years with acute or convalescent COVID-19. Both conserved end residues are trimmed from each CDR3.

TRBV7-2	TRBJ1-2	ASSLQGGSLVNGYT
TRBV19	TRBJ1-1	ASRFPGGAGTEAF
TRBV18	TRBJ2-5	ASSPVRTAPETQY
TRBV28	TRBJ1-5	ASRFPTGANQPQH
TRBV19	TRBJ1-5	ASSRQGGQPQH
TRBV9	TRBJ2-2	ASSPRTGLHGELF
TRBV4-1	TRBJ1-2	ASSETGHYGYT
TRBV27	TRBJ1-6	ASSLEDRVGSPLH
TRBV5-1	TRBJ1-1	ASSLEQGWTEAF
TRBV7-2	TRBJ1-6	ASSLQAGFSPLH
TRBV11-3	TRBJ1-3	ASSPGQGPGNTIY
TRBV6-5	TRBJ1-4	ASSYSTVPNEKLF
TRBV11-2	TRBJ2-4	ASSLRLRDIQY
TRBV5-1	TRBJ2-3	ASSQRTSAYTDTQY
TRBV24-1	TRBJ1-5	ATSESADSNQPQH
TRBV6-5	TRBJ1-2	ASSSYDRGGGYT
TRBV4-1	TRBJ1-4	ASSIEDNEKLF
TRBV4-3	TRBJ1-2	ASSQDRGGYYGYT
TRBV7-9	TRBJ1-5	ASSPNRDSNQPQH
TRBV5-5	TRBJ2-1	ASSSDRDSYNEQF
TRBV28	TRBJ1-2	ASSSGGGQLVYGYT
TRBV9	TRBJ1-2	ASSPEGGWRGYT
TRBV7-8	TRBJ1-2	ASSQTGLTNYGYT
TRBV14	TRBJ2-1	ASSALGVGNEQF
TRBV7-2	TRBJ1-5	ASSQEHSNQPQH
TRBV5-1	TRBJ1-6	ASRQRQNSPLH
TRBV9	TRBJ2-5	ASSSGQGFQETQY
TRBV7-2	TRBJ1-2	ASSQDRGGNGYT
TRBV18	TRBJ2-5	ASSPLGAETGTQY
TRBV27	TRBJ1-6	ASSPLTGTGYDSPLH
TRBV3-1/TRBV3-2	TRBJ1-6	ASSQDGSPGQGLGSPLH
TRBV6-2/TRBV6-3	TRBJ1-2	ASSYSPGGVYGYT
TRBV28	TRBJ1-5	ASRYKTGGGQPQH
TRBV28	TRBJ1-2	ASSLSPGQIYGYT
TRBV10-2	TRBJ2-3	ASPPGGPPNTDTQY
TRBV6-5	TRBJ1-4	ASSYSSNEKLF
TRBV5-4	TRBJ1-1	ASSFQGGNTEAF
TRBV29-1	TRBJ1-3	SVGLTGSGNTIY
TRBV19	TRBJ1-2	ASSLRTGYGYT
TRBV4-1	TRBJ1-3	ASSQTLPGQGNPNTIY
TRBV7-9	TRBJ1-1	ASSSDRETEAF
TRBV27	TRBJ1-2	ASSRTTGNYGYT
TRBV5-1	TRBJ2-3	ASSSTLAGVLTDTQY
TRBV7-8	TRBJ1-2	ASSPGTGGGGYT
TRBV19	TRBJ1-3	ASSIDHRPSSGNTIY
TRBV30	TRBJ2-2	AWSPSVGELF
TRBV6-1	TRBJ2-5	ASSEDLGGRETQY
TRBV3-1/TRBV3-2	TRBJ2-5	ASSLTGLKTQY
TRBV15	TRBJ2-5	ATSSRGVGETQY
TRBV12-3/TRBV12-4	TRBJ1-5	ASRQGAWRPQH
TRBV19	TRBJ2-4	ASSFFLGGTAKNIQY
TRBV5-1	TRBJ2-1	ASSPGQSSYNEQF
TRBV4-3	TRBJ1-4	ASSKTRSTNEKLF